This T cell receptor (beta chain) was recovered during a study of blood T cell repertoires in COVID-19 (dated by TCRdb to 2020 to 2022). General notes on the study: Samples covering the acute and convalescent phases of COVID-19 were provided by collaborators in the United States, Italy and Spain. The prospective study material was composed of cDNA or gDNA derived from T cells, B-cell-depleted T cells, or PBMCs. Deeply sampled blood TCRbeta repertoires from subjects exposed to, actively infected with, or recovered from COVID-19 were included in the dataset. The repertoires were released in a freely available public database meant as a resource for research on the immune response to SARS-CoV-2. The samples were drawn from the first 160 participants of the ongoing ImmuneRACE study and from under 1,500 subjects provided by 6 global collaborators. The sample metadata nearly always contained a de-identified subject ID, COVID-19 status, age in years and sex. Where HLA class I and class II types were available, the types were taken from metadata supplied by the sample provider, not from assay-based typing. The paper's findings and limits, for the study overall: Clinical and demographic metadata were provided uncurated, with the amount varying by source and participant.

Concerning this clone: Its antigen remains undetermined. There are no base qualities to consult, and no much larger clone falls within one base.

The germline V gene sets CDR1 to SNHLY and CDR2 to FYNNEI. V is clipped by 6 bases and J by 1 base, and the sequence between their germline boundaries is 12 bases long. The CDR3 measures 14 amino acids from cysteine to phenylalanine. The read is trimmed to its CDR3 DNA, 42 bases read in frame from base 1. One collaborating source in Seattle enrolled patients while the patients were actively infected and followed the patients over time throughout the course of disease. Whole blood was collected in K2EDTA tubes by collaborating institutions according to the institutions' own protocols. For TCRbeta analysis, collaborators shipped samples in one of three forms: frozen whole blood, isolated PBMCs, or DNA extracted from either of those sample types. The immunoSEQ Assay, a bias-controlled multiplex PCR, was used to amplify TCRbeta CDR3 regions from genomic DNA. In the paper's pipeline: Nucleated cell counts per sample were estimated from amplification of reference gene primers within the assay. Sequence reads were collapsed and filtered to measure the absolute abundance of every unique TCRbeta CDR3 rearrangement. Productive Simpson clonality was computed per sample as the square root of Simpson's diversity index over productive rearrangements. TCRdb re-hosts the immuneACCESS table, in-frame sequences only. Its copies lack some clones; in the studies checked, an unresolved V gene accounts for under half of them, and the cause for the rest is not known. D and trimming were read from the DNA, whereas the V and J calls and clone size are those reported in that table. The sample yields about 230,000 clones; around 84% were counted once. The ten largest clones capture approximately 10% of the sample.

This TCR was recovered from a man aged 45-65 years with COVID-19, enrolled during active disease. The rearrangement combines TRBV2 with TRBJ1-1; TRBD1 might be the D gene, on 6 matching bases. Sequencing input: peripheral blood. The nucleotides are TGTGCCAGCAGATTTCAGGGGACGAACACTGAAGCTTTCTTT. This yields the protein CASRFQGTNTEAFF.